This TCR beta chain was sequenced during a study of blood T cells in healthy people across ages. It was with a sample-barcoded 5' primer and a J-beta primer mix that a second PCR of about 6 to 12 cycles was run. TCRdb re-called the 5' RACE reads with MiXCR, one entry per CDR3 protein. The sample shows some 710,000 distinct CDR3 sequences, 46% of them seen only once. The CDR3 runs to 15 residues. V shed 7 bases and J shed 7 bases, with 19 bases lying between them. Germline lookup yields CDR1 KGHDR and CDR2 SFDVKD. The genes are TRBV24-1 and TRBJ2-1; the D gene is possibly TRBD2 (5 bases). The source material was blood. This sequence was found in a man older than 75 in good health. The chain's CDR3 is CATRDGRGERNEQFF. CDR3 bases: TGTGCCACCAGGGATGGACGGGGAGAACGTAATGAGCAGTTCTTC.